This TCR beta chain comes out of a study of blood T cell repertoires in COVID-19. About the research overall: Sites across the United States, Italy and Spain contributed samples from acute and convalescent COVID-19. In each case, the material was cDNA or gDNA derived from T cells, B-cell-depleted T cells, or PBMCs.

In the authors' workflow: Amplified reference gene primers provided the basis for estimating nucleated cell counts. Here immunoSEQ multiplex PCR was the method, and the copy in TCRdb shows in-frame clones only, minus some. V and J calls and clone size come straight from that table; D and trimming were deduced from the DNA. Seen here are about 80,000 clones, about four fifths observed once, and the top ten hold approximately 8.8%. Looked up from germline, CDR1 is SSHAT and CDR2 is FNYEAQ (reference sequence). This CDR3 comprises 14 residues. The ends were cut back, 5 bases at V and 3 bases at J, with 13 bases in the middle.

The J gene is TRBJ1-1, the V gene TRBV7-7; tentative D call: TRBD1 (6 bases). The receptor's source is a human donor in a cohort sampled during active COVID-19. Sequencing input: peripheral blood. DNA for the CDR3: TGTGCCAGCAGCCCCCTCAGGACAGACACTGAAGCTTTCTTT. It encodes CASSPLRTDTEAFF.